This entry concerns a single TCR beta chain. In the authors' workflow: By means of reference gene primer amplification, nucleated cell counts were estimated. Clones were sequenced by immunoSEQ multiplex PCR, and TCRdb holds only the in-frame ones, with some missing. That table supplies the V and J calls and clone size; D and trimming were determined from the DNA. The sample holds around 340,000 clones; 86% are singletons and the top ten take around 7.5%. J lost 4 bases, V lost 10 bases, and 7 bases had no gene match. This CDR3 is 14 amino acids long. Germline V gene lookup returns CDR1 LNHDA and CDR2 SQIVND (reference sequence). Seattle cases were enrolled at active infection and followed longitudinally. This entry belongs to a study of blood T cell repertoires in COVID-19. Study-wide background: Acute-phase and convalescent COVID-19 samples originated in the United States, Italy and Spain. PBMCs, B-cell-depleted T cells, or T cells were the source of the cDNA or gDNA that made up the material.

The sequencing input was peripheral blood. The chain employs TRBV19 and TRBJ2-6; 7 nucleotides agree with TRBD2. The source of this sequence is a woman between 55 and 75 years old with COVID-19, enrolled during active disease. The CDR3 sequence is CATMGGKGANVLTF. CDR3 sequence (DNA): TGTGCCACCATGGGGGGGAAGGGGGCCAACGTCCTGACTTTC. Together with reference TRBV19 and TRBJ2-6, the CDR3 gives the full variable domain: DGGITQSPKYLFRKEGQNVTLSCEQNLNHDAMYWYRQDPGQGLRLIYYSQIVNDFQKGDIAEGYSVSREKKESFPLTVTSAQKNPTAFYLCATMGGKGANVLTFGAGSRLTVL.